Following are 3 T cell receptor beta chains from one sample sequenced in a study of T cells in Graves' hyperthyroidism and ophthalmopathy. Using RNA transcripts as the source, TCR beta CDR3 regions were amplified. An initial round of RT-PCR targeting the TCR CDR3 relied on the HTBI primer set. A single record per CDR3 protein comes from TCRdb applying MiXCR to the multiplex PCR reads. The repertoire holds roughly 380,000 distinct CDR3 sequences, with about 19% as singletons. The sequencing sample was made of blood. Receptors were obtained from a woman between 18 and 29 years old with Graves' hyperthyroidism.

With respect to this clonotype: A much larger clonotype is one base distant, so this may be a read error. In nucleotides, the CDR3 is TGTGCCAGCAGATCGGCGGTCTCCTACAAGCAGTACTTC. The encoded protein is CASRSAVSYKQYF. The chain couples TRBV6-1 to TRBJ2-7; D gene unclear. Germline loops: CDR1 MNHNS, CDR2 SASEGT. The CDR3 covers 13 residues.

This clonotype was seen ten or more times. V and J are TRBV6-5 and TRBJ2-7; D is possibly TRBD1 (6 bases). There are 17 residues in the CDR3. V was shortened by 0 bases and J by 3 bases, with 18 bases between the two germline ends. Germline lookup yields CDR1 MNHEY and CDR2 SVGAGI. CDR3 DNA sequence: TGTGCCAGCAGTTACTCCCTTACAGGGATAGGGGACTACGAGCAGTACTTC. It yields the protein CASSYSLTGIGDYEQYF.

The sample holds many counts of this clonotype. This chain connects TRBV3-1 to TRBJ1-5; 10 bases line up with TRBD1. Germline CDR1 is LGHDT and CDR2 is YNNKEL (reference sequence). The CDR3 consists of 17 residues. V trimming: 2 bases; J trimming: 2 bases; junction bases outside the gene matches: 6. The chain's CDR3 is CASSQTGGTGGNQPQHF. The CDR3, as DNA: TGTGCCAGCAGCCAAACCGGAGGGACAGGGGGCAATCAGCCCCAGCATTTT.